The rows below give T cell receptor beta chains drawn from one sample of a study of shared clonotypes between healthy human individuals. Method: immunoSEQ multiplex PCR; TCRdb's copy keeps in-frame clones and lacks some. Of almost 750,000 clones in the sample, 72% were seen once. Specimen: memory CD4+ T cells sorted from blood. Receptors originate from a woman in her twenties or thirties in good health. Each CDR3 is given with its conserved first and last residue. The order of the fields is CDR3 DNA, CDR3 protein, J gene, clone size, V gene, D gene. D genes are given only for firm matches. Rows may omit the clone size; those that give it use once, few, many or a size class.

TGTGCCAGCAGTGACAACGGGAGAATTTTCTTC	CASSDNGRIFF	TRBJ2-1	once	TRBV6-4	-
TGTGCCAGCACCCCGGGGACGGACACCGGGGAGCTGTTTTTT	CASTPGTDTGELFF	TRBJ2-2	-	TRBV6-5	-
TGTGCCAGCAGCTCTCCACCGGGGAGCTTCTCCTACGAGCAGTACTTC	CASSSPPGSFSYEQYF	TRBJ2-7	-	TRBV11-2	-
TGTGCCAGCAGTTTCGGGCAGGGCTGGGGTAATGAGCAGTTCTTC	CASSFGQGWGNEQFF	TRBJ2-1	-	TRBV28	-
TGTGCCAGCAGCTTGGCGGGGGGTCGGTACGAGCAGTACTTC	CASSLAGGRYEQYF	TRBJ2-7	-	TRBV6-5	TRBD2
TGTGCCTGGGGCCGACAGGGTCAGAAAAGCTCTGGGGCCAACGTCCTGACTTTC	CAWGRQGQKSSGANVLTF	TRBJ2-6	-	TRBV30	TRBD1
TGTGCCAGCTCTCCCCCCAGGGACGGAGACACTGAAGCTTTCTTT	CASSPPRDGDTEAFF	TRBJ1-1	-	TRBV18	-
TGTGCCAGCAGCGGGGGACCTGAACAGGACTCCTACGAGCAGTACTTC	CASSGGPEQDSYEQYF	TRBJ2-7	once	TRBV5-4	-
TGTGCCAGCAGCTTTGACGCAGGGGCTAATGAAAAACTGTTTTTT	CASSFDAGANEKLFF	TRBJ1-4	once	TRBV7-9	-
TGTGCCACCAGCAGAGCGGACAGGGGTGAGCAGTACTTC	CATSRADRGEQYF	TRBJ2-7	-	TRBV15	TRBD1
TGTGCCAGCAAGGCTTCACTAGGTCCCTACGAGCAGTACTTC	CASKASLGPYEQYF	TRBJ2-7	-	TRBV2	-
TGTGCCAGCAGCTTAGCAGAGGGTATCAATGAGCAGTTCTTC	CASSLAEGINEQFF	TRBJ2-1	-	TRBV11-2	-
TGTGCCAGCGGCCCCCGGGACAGGGTCTACGAGCAGTACTTC	CASGPRDRVYEQYF	TRBJ2-7	few	TRBV11-2	TRBD1
TGTGCCAGCAGCCCGGGACTAGCCTACGAGCAGTACTTC	CASSPGLAYEQYF	TRBJ2-7	-	TRBV5-6	TRBD2
TGTGCCAGCAGCTTCGGAGGGTTCGGGCAGCCCCAGCATTTT	CASSFGGFGQPQHF	TRBJ1-5	-	TRBV7-9	-
TGTGCCAGTAGCCGCGGGACCATGTTGAACACCGGGGAGCTGTTTTTT	CASSRGTMLNTGELFF	TRBJ2-2	-	TRBV19	-
TGTGCCAGCAGTTACCTGACAGGGGTTGGGGAAGCTTTCTTT	CASSYLTGVGEAFF	TRBJ1-1	-	TRBV27	TRBD1
TGTGCCAGCAGCTTAGCAGGGAGAGACACTGAAGCTTTCTTT	CASSLAGRDTEAFF	TRBJ1-1	-	TRBV7-2	-
TGCGCCAGCAGCCAAGGCGCGGGCGAAGGAAACATTCAGTACTTC	CASSQGAGEGNIQYF	TRBJ2-4	-	TRBV4-1	-
TGTGCCAGCAGCCGTATCGGGACTAGCGGGATCAATGAGCAGTTCTTC	CASSRIGTSGINEQFF	TRBJ2-1	-	TRBV7-2	TRBD2
TGTGCCAGCAGTTTCCTTCGGGCTAGCGGGAGGGCAGATACGCAGTATTTT	CASSFLRASGRADTQYF	TRBJ2-3	-	TRBV27	TRBD2
TGTGCCAGCAGTGATGCATTAGCGGGGCTCTCCTACAATGAGCAGTTCTTC	CASSDALAGLSYNEQFF	TRBJ2-1	-	TRBV6-1	TRBD2
TGTGCCAGCAGCCCGCGACTAGCGGGAGGGCCCCGGGGGTCCTACGAGCAGTACTTC	CASSPRLAGGPRGSYEQYF	TRBJ2-7	-	TRBV4-2	TRBD2
TGTGCCAGCAGCGTAAGATCTCCGGGACAGGGTTCAGATACGCAGTATTTT	CASSVRSPGQGSDTQYF	TRBJ2-3	-	TRBV9	TRBD1
TGTGCCAGTAGTACGGACAGGGAAGGTGTACAGCCCCAGCATTTT	CASSTDREGVQPQHF	TRBJ1-5	-	TRBV19	TRBD1
TGCGCCAGCAGCTTGGAGGGCAGTACTGGAAACACCATATATTTT	CASSLEGSTGNTIYF	TRBJ1-3	-	TRBV5-1	-
TGTGCCAGTGGCGGCGACAGGGGGCCTTTCTATGGCTACACCTTC	CASGGDRGPFYGYTF	TRBJ1-2	-	TRBV19	TRBD1
TGCGCCAGCAGCACACCGGGACTAGCGGGATCGGGAGAGCAGTTCTTC	CASSTPGLAGSGEQFF	TRBJ2-1	-	TRBV5-1	TRBD2
TGCGCCAGCAGCTTGGCAGCGGGCTCCTACAATGAGCAGTTCTTC	CASSLAAGSYNEQFF	TRBJ2-1	-	TRBV5-1	-
TGTGCCAGCAGCCGACAGGGAGCCGGCAATCAGCCCCAGCATTTT	CASSRQGAGNQPQHF	TRBJ1-5	-	TRBV19	TRBD1
TGTGCCAGCTATTCTGACAGGGGACGCGAGCAGTACTTC	CASYSDRGREQYF	TRBJ2-7	-	TRBV6-1	TRBD1
TGTGCCAGCAGCTTAGATCCTGACAGTTCATATAGCAATCAGCCCCAGCATTTT	CASSLDPDSSYSNQPQHF	TRBJ1-5	-	TRBV7-8	-
TGTGCCAGCTCACCATCCCTGAGCTACGAGCAGTACTTC	CASSPSLSYEQYF	TRBJ2-7	-	TRBV18	-
TGTGCCAGCAGCTTAGCCCCGGGACAGGGGGCGGACAATGAGCAGTTCTTC	CASSLAPGQGADNEQFF	TRBJ2-1	-	TRBV7-9	TRBD1
TGTGCCAGTAGTATAGGTGCCAGGGGAACCGATCAGCCCCAGCATTTT	CASSIGARGTDQPQHF	TRBJ1-5	few	TRBV19	-
TGTGCCAGCAAGTGGGACAATGAGCAGTTCTTC	CASKWDNEQFF	TRBJ2-1	-	TRBV7-8	-
TGTGCCAGCAGTTCCGACGTCCTCAGCAATCAGCCCCAGCATTTT	CASSSDVLSNQPQHF	TRBJ1-5	few	TRBV7-2	-
TGTGCCAGCAGTGAGAAGAAGGGGTCGGGTTCCGGGGCCAACGTCCTGACTTTC	CASSEKKGSGSGANVLTF	TRBJ2-6	-	TRBV25-1	-
TGTGCCAGCAGTTCCTACCCCAAGACGATGAACACTGAAGCTTTCTTT	CASSSYPKTMNTEAFF	TRBJ1-1	-	TRBV6-5	-
TGCGCCAGCAGTATCGGAACCAGGACTGAAGCTTTCTTT	CASSIGTRTEAFF	TRBJ1-1	-	TRBV10-2	-
TGCAGCGTTTCTGCTGGGGCCAACGTCCTGACTTTC	CSVSAGANVLTF	TRBJ2-6	once	TRBV29-1	-